These 21 T cell receptor beta chains originate from one sample sequenced in a study of T cells after yellow fever vaccination. TCRdb ran MiXCR on the 5' RACE reads and lists one entry per CDR3 protein. In the table there are 300,000 to 400,000 distinct CDR3 sequences, roughly 8% of which are singletons. The input for sequencing was PBMCs, taken roughly 45 days after the first yellow fever vaccination. The receptors were gathered from a young man who received the YFV17D yellow fever vaccine.

This clonotype appeared once. A junction end diverges from the germline sequence, so it may reflect a read error. The chain uses TRBV4-1 and TRBJ2-3, with TRBD2 matching 10 bases. CDR1 and CDR2 (germline): MGHRA, YSYEKL. CDR3 length equals 16 residues. For the CDR3, the DNA is TGCGCCGGCAGCCGTCTAGCGGGGGTCCGGACAGATACGCAGTATTTT. This sequence encodes CAGSRLAGVRTDTQYF.

This clonotype was counted only a few times. The chain joins TRBV7-2 to TRBJ2-5; 9 nucleotides align to TRBD2. Germline V gene lookup returns CDR1 SGHTA and CDR2 FQGNSA. This CDR3 is 14 amino acids long. With 3 bases clipped from V and 6 bases from J, the junction kept 5 bases outside the gene matches. CDR3 nucleotide sequence: TGTGCCAGCAGCTTGGTGAGCGGGGGGAAGACCCAGTACTTC. It encodes CASSLVSGGKTQYF.

This clonotype was counted many times. This sequence joins TRBV7-2 and TRBJ1-5; D may be TRBD1 (6 bases). Trimming took off 5 bases at V and 5 bases at J, with 10 bases between the two ends. The germline gives CDR1 SGHTA, CDR2 FQGNSA. This CDR3 comprises 13 residues. The CDR3 spells CASSVRGDQPQHF. DNA for the CDR3: TGTGCCAGCAGCGTAAGGGGGGATCAGCCCCAGCATTTT. The full variable domain, with the rest looked up from reference TRBV7-2 and TRBJ1-5, is GAGVSQSPSNKVTEKGKDVELRCDPISGHTALYWYRQSLGQGLEFLIYFQGNSAPDKSGLPSDRFSAERTGGSVSTLTIQRTQQEDSAVYLCASSVRGDQPQHFGDGTRLSIL.

This clonotype was recorded many times. The rearrangement joins TRBV27 to TRBJ2-7; D unresolved. Germline V lookup: CDR1 MNHEY, CDR2 SMNVEV (reference sequence). V lost 6 bases and J 2 bases, leaving 11 bases between the germline ends. The CDR3 consists of 13 residues. Written as DNA, the CDR3 is TGTGCCAGCAGCCCCGGGCAGGCCTACGAGCAGTACGTC. It translates to CASSPGQAYEQYV.

In its sample, this clonotype was seen a few times. The chain employs TRBV6-1 and TRBJ2-5; D gene ambiguous. The germline CDR1 and CDR2 sequences are MNHNS and SASEGT. Trimming took 6 bases from V and 5 from J, leaving 16 bases between them. The CDR3 is 14 amino acids. The CDR3 DNA reads as TGTGCCAGCAGCCACGACGTGGGCCACGAGACCCAGTACTTC. It encodes CASSHDVGHETQYF.

This clonotype was observed a few times. V is TRBV3-1 and J is TRBJ1-2; tentatively, D is TRBD1 (6 bases). CDR1 and CDR2 (germline): LGHDT, YNNKEL (reference sequence). The CDR3 spans 18 residues. Trimming took 11 bases from V and 0 from J, leaving 28 bases between them. DNA of the CDR3: TGTGCCTCCACCCAGGCGGACAGACTCTCCCCTGCTAACTATGGCTACACCTTC. Amino acid sequence: CASTQADRLSPANYGYTF.

The chain recombines TRBV7-8 with TRBJ2-1, with a weak D call TRBD1 (6 bases). The germline gives CDR1 SGHVS, CDR2 FQNEAQ. Trimming took 5 bases from V and 8 from J, leaving 13 bases between them. This CDR3 is 13 amino acids long. The CDR3, as DNA: TGTGCCAGCAGCCCCGACAGGACGGATGAGCAGTTCTTC. Translated, it gives CASSPDRTDEQFF.

This clonotype was seen more than once but under ten times. The CDR3 sequence is CAISPDRGNTIYF. The CDR3 DNA is TGTGCCATCAGTCCTGACAGGGGAAACACCATATATTTT. This chain joins TRBV10-3 and TRBJ1-3; perhaps TRBD1 as D (6 bases). The length of the CDR3 is 13 residues. Germline-derived CDR1 and CDR2 are ENHRY and SYGVKD. The V gene lost 5 bases and the J gene lost 4 bases, with 9 bases spanning the gap.

The gene calls are TRBV12-3 or TRBV12-4 and TRBJ1-2; 9 bases match TRBD1. The CDR3 sequence is 14 residues long. V lost 7 bases and J lost 11; bases outside the gene matches: 14. CDR3 coding DNA: TGTGCCAGCACCCAATCTGGACAGGGGAGGCTTTACACCTTC. Amino acids: CASTQSGQGRLYTF.

V gene TRBV6-1 combines with J gene TRBJ1-5; D is ambiguous. The CDR3 is 13 amino acids. The germline V gene encodes CDR1 MNHNS and CDR2 SASEGT. Trimming shortened V by 5 bases and J by 5 bases, and 10 bases separated the two germline ends. The CDR3 here is CASSQRRDQPQHF. Here the CDR3 DNA reads TGTGCCAGCAGTCAGAGGAGAGATCAGCCCCAGCATTTT.

This clonotype was seen once. The chain employs TRBV5-6 and TRBJ2-7; 8 bases align to TRBD1. CDR1 and CDR2 (germline): SGHDT, YYEEEE. The ends lost 5 bases at V and 2 bases at J; junction bases unmatched: 9. This CDR3 spans 15 amino acids. The CDR3 spells CASRRGQGLTYEQYF. Here the CDR3 DNA reads TGTGCCAGCAGACGCGGACAGGGACTGACCTACGAGCAGTACTTC.

This clonotype was picked up a small number of times. This chain's CDR3 is CASSYLVKGRKTQYF. For the CDR3, the DNA is TGTGCCAGCAGTTACCTTGTAAAGGGGAGGAAGACCCAGTACTTC. V and J are TRBV6-2 or TRBV6-3 and TRBJ2-5; D may be TRBD2 (6 bases). There are 15 residues in the CDR3. The V gene lost 2 bases and the J gene lost 6 bases, with 16 bases spanning the gap. Germline V gives CDR1 MNHEY, CDR2 SVGEGT.

CDR3 amino acids: CASRGPNEKLFF. CDR3 bases: TGTGCCAGCAGAGGTCCTAATGAAAAACTGTTTTTT. The chain uses TRBV6-4 and TRBJ1-4, with D unresolved. This CDR3 region has 12 residues. Trimming left V 6 bases short and J 3 bases short, with 5 bases between. CDR1 is MRHNA, CDR2 SNTAGT, per germline.

At least ten counts were recorded for this clonotype. This chain joins TRBV7-2 and TRBJ1-1; D gene unclear. The CDR3 extends over 15 amino acids. In germline, CDR1 is SGHTA, CDR2 FQGNSA. Trimming removed 0 bases from V and 0 bases from J, with 8 bases in between. The CDR3 bases are TGTGCCAGCAGCTTAGCAGGGCCCTTGAACACTGAAGCTTTCTTT. Its protein is CASSLAGPLNTEAFF.

The J gene is TRBJ2-1, the V gene TRBV25-1, with unresolved D. V was pared by 6 bases and J by 8 bases, with 8 bases between. The CDR3 has 11 amino acids. CDR1 MGHDK and CDR2 SYGVNS come from the germline V gene. In nucleotides, the CDR3 is TGTGCCAGCAGGTTCGGTCATGAGCAGTTCTTC. Translated: CASRFGHEQFF.

This clonotype has more than one count but fewer than ten. The chain couples TRBV6-5 to TRBJ2-3; D is possibly TRBD2 (5 bases). The CDR3 is 14 amino acids. V was pared by 0 bases and J by 14 bases, with 18 bases between. The germline V gene encodes CDR1 MNHEY and CDR2 SVGAGI. The CDR3 reads CASSYSRSDWRWYF. The CDR3 DNA is TGTGCCAGCAGTTACTCGAGGTCAGATTGGAGGTGGTATTTT.

This clonotype has at least ten counts. V usage is TRBV7-3 and J usage is TRBJ1-6; TRBD1 is a possible D gene (5 bases). The CDR3 extends over 14 amino acids. Germline-derived CDR1 and CDR2 are SGHTA and FQGTGA. Trimming shortened V by 6 bases and J by 8 bases, and 14 bases separated the two germline ends. CDR3: CASSKDKTYSPLHF. In DNA form, the CDR3 reads TGTGCCAGCAGTAAGGACAAGACTTATTCACCCCTCCACTTT.

This clonotype was seen a few times. The chain links TRBV5-1 to TRBJ2-5; 8 nucleotides line up with TRBD2. CDR1 SGHRS and CDR2 YFSETQ come from the germline V gene. J lost 0 bases, V lost 4 bases, and 2 bases had no gene match. CDR3 length equals 14 residues. The DNA of the CDR3 is TGCGCCAGCAGCCTGCGGGGGGACCAAGAGACCCAGTACTTC. Translation: CASSLRGDQETQYF.

This clonotype was recorded a few times. V gene TRBV5-8 combines with J gene TRBJ2-7; D not certain. The CDR3 runs 10 residues. V was trimmed by 1 base and J by 6 bases, leaving 2 bases between them. Germline V gene lookup returns CDR1 SGHTS and CDR2 YDEGEE. The CDR3 DNA reads as TGTGCCAGCAGCTTGTTCGAGCAGTACGTC. Its protein is CASSLFEQYV.

This sequence joins TRBV30 and TRBJ1-4, with D possibly being TRBD1 (6 bases). The CDR3 has 15 amino acids. Germline assignment: CDR1 GTSNPN and CDR2 SVGIG (reference sequence). The germline V and J ends were trimmed by 4 bases and 0 bases, with 12 bases remaining between them. The CDR3 DNA reads TGTGCCTGGAATTTCAACAGGGCAACTAATGAAAAACTGTTTTTT. Amino acid sequence: CAWNFNRATNEKLFF.

This clonotype was seen more than once but under ten times. The V gene is TRBV5-4, the J gene TRBJ2-5; 9 bases are shared with TRBD2. This CDR3 has 15 residues. Germline V gene sequence: CDR1 SGHNT, CDR2 YYREEE (reference sequence). Trimming took 3 bases from V and 5 from J; bases not matched to a gene: 8. The CDR3 bases are TGTGCCAGCAGCTCTAGCGGGGCATCGCTCGAGACCCAGTACTTC. This encodes CASSSSGASLETQYF.